This TCR beta chain was recorded in a study of Ad26.COV2.S vaccination and SARS-CoV-2 variants (dated by TCRdb to 2020 to 2022). Turning to the overall study: Vaccine-arm donors came from COV1001, a multicentre, randomized, double-blind, placebo-controlled phase I-IIa trial of Ad26.COV2.S in healthy adults. Blinding of investigators to trial group allocation was maintained during experiments and outcome assessment. Ad26.COV2.S was given intramuscularly at 5x10^10 or 1x10^11 viral particles, as a single shot or as two shots 56 days apart. The TCR-sequenced set comprised about 32 samples: roughly 19 Ad26.COV2.S vaccine recipients, 5 placebo recipients and 8 SARS-CoV-2 convalescent individuals. Trial participants were randomized into five groups of five: low-dose or high-dose Ad26.COV2.S given once or twice, or placebo on both occasions. TCRbeta repertoire sequencing was used to assess the specificity and breadth of SARS-CoV-2-reactive T cell receptors after Ad26.COV2.S vaccination. General study outcomes and caveats: Non-spike TCR breadth was comparable between vaccine and placebo recipients, consistent with the vaccine containing only spike. After vaccination, spike-specific CD8+ and CD4+ T cell responses were reported to show substantial breadth. The study lacked the statistical power to compare responses across vaccine doses or regimens. The authors noted that the TCR breadth and depth analyses may have underestimated total T cell responses. Spike-specific TCR breadth was higher in Ad26.COV2.S recipients than in placebo recipients (P = 0.0014).

TCRbeta CDR3 regions were sequenced with the immunoSEQ Assay. After extraction, genomic DNA underwent amplification by bias-controlled multiplex PCR, followed by high-throughput sequencing. The paper's processing steps were these. To quantify the absolute abundance of every unique TCRbeta CDR3 region, sequences were collapsed and filtered. T cell fraction was estimated by normalizing TCRbeta template counts to usable DNA, with usable DNA measured through amplification of reference genes found in all nucleated cells. Repertoire TCRs were annotated as SARS-CoV-2-specific when V gene, CDR3 amino acid sequence and J gene were exactly matched to a known reactive TCR set. The reference SARS-CoV-2 TCR set was derived from MIRA and filtered for enrichment in COVID-19-positive ImmuneCODE repertoires, a step that removed public or cross-reactive TCRs. Based on the MIRA antigens, annotated TCRs were further analysed at the level of specific ORF or position within ORF. Breadth was defined as the number of annotated unique rearrangements divided by the total number of unique productive rearrangements, and depth was defined as the summed frequency of the annotated unique rearrangements. Two-sided Wilcoxon rank-sum tests were applied when comparing TCR breadth between groups. Held by TCRdb, this immuneACCESS table contains in-frame sequences only and omits some clones. Under half of the omission traces to an unresolved V gene where checked; the cause of the rest is unknown. V and J calls and clone size are given by that table; D and trimming were obtained from the DNA. The sample includes 450,000 to 550,000 clones, with roughly 87% observed a single time. The ten largest clones represent about 2.5% of the sample.

The sample's treatment or condition label is to be understood as: some 20 received Ad26.COV2.S at low or high dose, single or two shots; about 5 received placebo; per-sample allocation not given. For vaccine and placebo recipients, repertoires were sequenced using samples collected on day 63 after the first injection. In Cohort 1b, roughly 25 adults aged 18-55 years were enrolled at a single site in Boston, USA, between 29 July and 7 August 2020. Ad26.COV2.S was a replication-incompetent adenovirus type 26 vector that expressed a prefusion-stabilized SARS-CoV-2 spike protein derived from the original Wuhan strain. The germline V gene (reference sequence) gives CDR1 as LNHDA and CDR2 as SQIVND. From its cysteine to its phenylalanine, the CDR3 spans 14 amino acids. CDR3 DNA is the only sequence kept; it has 42 bases, read in frame from the first base. The V end gives up 5 bases and the J end 4 bases, leaving 5 bases in the junction not matched to a gene.

Remarks on this clone: Its antigen is unknown. No much larger clonotype is one base removed from it; base qualities were not supplied.

The TCR was taken from a person aged 18 to 59 who received the Ad26.COV2.S COVID-19 vaccine or a placebo. Recombination linked TRBV19 to TRBJ1-3, with 7 bases aligning to TRBD1. The material was peripheral blood, obtained in a trial of Ad26.COV2.S vaccine versus placebo. At the DNA level, the sequence is TGTGCCAGTAGTCTCCGGGACAGAGGAAACACCATATATTTT. Translation gives CASSLRDRGNTIYF.